The 15 T cell receptor beta chains below come from one sample, sequenced in a study of cytomegalovirus exposure and HLA in healthy donors. PCR amplification relied on 60 Vbeta primers (plus 13 Jbeta primers). The protocol was immunoSEQ multiplex PCR, while the TCRdb copy is restricted to in-frame clones and leaves out a portion. In all, the sample yields about 41,000 clones. The sequencing sample was made of PBMCs. Receptors were obtained from a man aged 30-40 years in good health and CMV-seronegative.

The V call is TRBV19, the J call TRBJ1-1, with D tentatively TRBD1 (5 bases). Germline CDR1 and CDR2: LNHDA and SQIVND (reference sequence). Trimming pared 5 bases from V and 0 bases from J, leaving 16 bases between. The CDR3 sequence is 16 residues long. The CDR3, as DNA: TGTGCCAGTAGTCTTCGGGGGGGTAACCTGAACACTGAAGCTTTCTTT. This gives the protein CASSLRGGNLNTEAFF.

V and J are TRBV4-2 and TRBJ2-7, with a possible D match to TRBD2 (6 bases). The CDR3 length is 15 residues. The V gene's germline CDR1 is LGHNA and CDR2 YNFKEQ. Trimming removed 1 base at V and 0 bases at J, with 10 bases between. The CDR3 DNA follows: TGTGCCAGCAGCCAAGCAGGAGGGACCTCCTACGAGCAGTACTTC. Translation gives CASSQAGGTSYEQYF.

This CDR3 reads CASSDSAGASADTQYF. CDR3 coding DNA: TGTGCCAGCAGTGACAGTGCGGGAGCAAGTGCAGATACGCAGTATTTT. The rearrangement joins TRBV6-4 to TRBJ2-3, with 7 bases lining up with TRBD2. This CDR3 region has 16 residues. CDR1 MRHNA and CDR2 SNTAGT come from the germline V gene. V dropped 2 bases and J dropped 4; count of bases not matched to a gene: 9.

This chain uses TRBV7-2 with TRBJ2-1, with D uncertain. Germline values: CDR1 SGHTA, CDR2 FQGNSA. This CDR3 has 15 amino acids. V shed 0 bases and J shed 0 bases, with 6 bases lying between them. CDR3 in amino acids: CASSLAVSSYNEQFF. In DNA form, the CDR3 reads TGTGCCAGCAGCTTAGCTGTCAGCTCCTACAATGAGCAGTTCTTC.

The chain employs TRBV11-2 and TRBJ2-1, with 10 nucleotides matching TRBD2. V lost 5 bases, J lost 3 bases, and 4 bases stayed unmatched. CDR1 and CDR2 from the germline V gene are SGHAT and FQNNGV. There are 15 residues in the CDR3. Written as DNA, the CDR3 is TGTGCCAGCAGCGAAGGACTAGCGGTCTACAATGAGCAGTTCTTC. Protein: CASSEGLAVYNEQFF.

The genes are TRBV27 and TRBJ1-1; D is unclear. Germline V lookup: CDR1 MNHEY, CDR2 SMNVEV (reference sequence). Trimming shortened V by 2 bases and J by 2 bases, and 6 bases separated the two germline ends. This CDR3 contains 13 residues. The CDR3 coding sequence is TGTGCCAGCAGTTTAAACTTCAACACTGAAGCTTTCTTT. It encodes CASSLNFNTEAFF.

This sequence joins TRBV6-5 and TRBJ1-1, with 8 bases that match TRBD1. V trimming: 4 bases; J trimming: 1 base; junction bases outside the gene matches: 5. The CDR3 is made up of 15 amino acids. CDR1 and CDR2 from the germline V gene are MNHEY and SVGAGI. CDR3 sequence: CASSSPTGANTEAFF. The CDR3 DNA sequence: TGTGCCAGCAGTTCCCCGACAGGGGCGAACACTGAAGCTTTCTTT.

Details on this clone: At one end, the junction sequence differs from germline, possibly due to a read error. This chain uses TRBV19 with TRBJ2-3; weak D call: TRBD2 (5 bases). Germline V lookup: CDR1 LNHDA, CDR2 SQIVND (reference sequence). The CDR3 extends over 15 amino acids. The DNA of the CDR3 is TGTGCCAGTAGTATTGGTTCGGGAAGCAAAGATACGCAGTATTTT. Encoded protein: CASSIGSGSKDTQYF.

The chain combines TRBV14 with TRBJ1-3; no definite D call. The CDR3 consists of 15 residues. The germline gives CDR1 SGHDN, CDR2 FVKESK. Deletions cut 2 bases from V and 0 bases from J, with 8 bases between. CDR3 nucleotides: TGTGCCAGCAGCCAAAGACTCGCCTCTGGAAACACCATATATTTT. It yields the protein CASSQRLASGNTIYF.

The V gene is TRBV15, the J gene TRBJ2-1; D is uncertain. V dropped 0 bases and J dropped 2 bases, with 5 bases sitting between them. The CDR3 is 14 amino acids. Germline CDR1 reads LNHNV; CDR2 reads YYDKDF (reference sequence). CDR3 coding DNA: TGTGCCACCAGCAGAGATGAGCCCTACAATGAGCAGTTCTTC. It codes for CATSRDEPYNEQFF.

The chain combines TRBV19 with TRBJ2-7; a weak D match, TRBD1 (5 bases). The CDR3 runs 14 residues. Germline CDR1 reads LNHDA; CDR2 reads SQIVND (reference sequence). V shed 5 bases and J shed 4 bases, with 15 bases lying between them. This chain's CDR3 is CASSPWGRGYEQYF. Written as DNA, the CDR3 is TGTGCCAGTAGTCCTTGGGGCCGCGGTTACGAGCAGTACTTC.

V and J are TRBV11-2 and TRBJ2-5; D gene uncertain. TRBJ2-7 matches the DNA end more closely, so the J call is doubtful. Germline CDR1 SGHAT, CDR2 FQNNGV. This CDR3 region has 13 residues. As DNA, the CDR3 is TGTGCCAGCAGCTCCACGGTCTCCTACGAGCAGTACTTC. This encodes CASSSTVSYEQYF.

V and J are TRBV11-2 and TRBJ2-1, with 8 bases aligning to TRBD2. The CDR3 is 18 residues long. Germline V gives CDR1 SGHAT, CDR2 FQNNGV. Unmatched junction bases numbered 15, after V lost 1 base and J lost 7 bases. CDR3 in DNA: TGTGCCAGCAGCTTAGGAGCCCTCGGGAGCGGGGGCGGGAATGAGCAGTTCTTC. Translated: CASSLGALGSGGGNEQFF.

V usage is TRBV5-1 and J usage is TRBJ1-5; D unresolved. V was cut by 0 bases and J by 7 bases, with 14 bases left in between. This CDR3 has 15 amino acids. The germline gives CDR1 SGHRS, CDR2 YFSETQ. The chain's CDR3 is CASSLGAGEQQPQHF. The CDR3 DNA reads as TGCGCCAGCAGCTTGGGAGCCGGGGAACAGCAGCCCCAGCATTTT.

V usage is TRBV5-4 and J usage is TRBJ1-2; 11 nucleotides line up with TRBD1. V lost 3 bases to trimming and J lost 12 bases; unmatched junction nucleotides: 7. This CDR3 has 13 residues. CDR1 is SGHNT, CDR2 YYREEE, per germline (reference sequence). The CDR3 is CASSSPGQGGDTF. Here the CDR3 DNA reads TGTGCCAGCAGCTCGCCGGGACAGGGGGGGGACACCTTC.